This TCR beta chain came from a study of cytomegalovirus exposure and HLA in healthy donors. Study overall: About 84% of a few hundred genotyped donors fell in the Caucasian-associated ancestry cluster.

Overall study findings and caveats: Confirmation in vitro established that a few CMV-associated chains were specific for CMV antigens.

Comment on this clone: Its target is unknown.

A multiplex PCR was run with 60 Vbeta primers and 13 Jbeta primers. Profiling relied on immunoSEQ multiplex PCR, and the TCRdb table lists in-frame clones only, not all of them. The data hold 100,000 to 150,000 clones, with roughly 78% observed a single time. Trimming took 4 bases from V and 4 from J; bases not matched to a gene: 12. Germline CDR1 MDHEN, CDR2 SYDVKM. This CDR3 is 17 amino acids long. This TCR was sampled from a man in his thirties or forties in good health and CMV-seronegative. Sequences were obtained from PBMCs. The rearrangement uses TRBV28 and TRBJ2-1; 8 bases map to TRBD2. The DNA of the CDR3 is TGTGCCAGCAGTTCCCTCCCAGCGGGAGATGCTTACAATGAGCAGTTCTTC. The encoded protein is CASSSLPAGDAYNEQFF.